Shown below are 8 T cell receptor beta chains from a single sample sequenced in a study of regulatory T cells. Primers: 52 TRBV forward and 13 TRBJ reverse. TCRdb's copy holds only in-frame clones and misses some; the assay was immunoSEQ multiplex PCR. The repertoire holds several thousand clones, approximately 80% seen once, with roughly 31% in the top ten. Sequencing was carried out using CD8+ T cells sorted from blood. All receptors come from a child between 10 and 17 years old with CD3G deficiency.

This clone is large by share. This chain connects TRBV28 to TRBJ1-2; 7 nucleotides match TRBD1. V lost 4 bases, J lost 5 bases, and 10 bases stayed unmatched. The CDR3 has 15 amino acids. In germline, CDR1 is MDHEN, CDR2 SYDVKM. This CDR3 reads CASSSPQQGRYGYTF. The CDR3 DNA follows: TGTGCCAGCAGTTCGCCTCAACAGGGGAGATATGGCTACACCTTC.

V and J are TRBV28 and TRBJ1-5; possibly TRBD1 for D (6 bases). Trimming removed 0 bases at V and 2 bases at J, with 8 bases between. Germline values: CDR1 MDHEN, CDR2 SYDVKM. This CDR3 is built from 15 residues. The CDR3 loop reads CASSLWGAGNQPQHF. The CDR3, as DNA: TGTGCCAGCAGTTTATGGGGGGCAGGCAATCAGCCCCAGCATTTT.

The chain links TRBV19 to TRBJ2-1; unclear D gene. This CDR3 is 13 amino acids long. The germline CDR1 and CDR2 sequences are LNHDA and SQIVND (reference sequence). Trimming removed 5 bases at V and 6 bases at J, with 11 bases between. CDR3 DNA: TGTGCCAGTAGTTCCCCCCCACTCAATGAGCAGTTCTTC. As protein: CASSSPPLNEQFF.

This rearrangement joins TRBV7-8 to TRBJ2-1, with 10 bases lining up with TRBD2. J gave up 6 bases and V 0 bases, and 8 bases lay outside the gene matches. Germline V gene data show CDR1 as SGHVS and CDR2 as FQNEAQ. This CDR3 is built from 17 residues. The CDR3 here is CASSLAASGRVSNEQFF. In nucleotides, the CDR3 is TGTGCCAGCAGCTTAGCGGCTAGCGGGAGAGTCAGCAATGAGCAGTTCTTC.

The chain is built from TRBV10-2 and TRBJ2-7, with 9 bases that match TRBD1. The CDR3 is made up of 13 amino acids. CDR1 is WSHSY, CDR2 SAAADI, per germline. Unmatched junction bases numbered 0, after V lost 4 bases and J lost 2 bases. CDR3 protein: CASSGQGAYEQYF. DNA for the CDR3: TGCGCCAGCAGTGGACAGGGGGCCTACGAGCAGTACTTC.

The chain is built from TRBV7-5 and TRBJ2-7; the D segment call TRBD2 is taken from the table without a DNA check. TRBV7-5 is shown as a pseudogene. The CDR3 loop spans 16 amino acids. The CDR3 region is CASSLGGAGPSYEQYF. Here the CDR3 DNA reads TGTGCCAGCAGCTTAGGAGGAGCGGGACCCTCCTACGAGCAGTACTTC.

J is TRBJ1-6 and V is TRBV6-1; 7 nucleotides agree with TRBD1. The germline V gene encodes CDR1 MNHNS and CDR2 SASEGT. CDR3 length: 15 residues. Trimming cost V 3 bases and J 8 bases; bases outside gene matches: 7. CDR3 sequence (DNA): TGTGCCAGCAGTGATCCGGGACAGATTTATTCACCCCTCCACTTT. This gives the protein CASSDPGQIYSPLHF.

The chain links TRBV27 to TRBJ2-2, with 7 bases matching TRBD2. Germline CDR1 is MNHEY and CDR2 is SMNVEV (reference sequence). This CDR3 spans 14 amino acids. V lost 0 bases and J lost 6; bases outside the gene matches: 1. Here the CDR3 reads CASSLSGLAGELFF. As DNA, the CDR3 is TGTGCCAGCAGTTTATCAGGACTAGCCGGGGAGCTGTTTTTT.